This TCR beta chain was sequenced in a study of blood T cell repertoires in COVID-19. Study as a whole: There were acute and convalescent COVID-19 samples, and they came from the United States, Italy and Spain.

TCRdb's copy holds only in-frame clones and misses some; the assay was immunoSEQ multiplex PCR. The sample has approximately 300,000 clones, around 85% seen once; the top ten hold approximately 1.9%. Material for sequencing was PBMCs or T cells enriched from blood (not recorded which). The receptor was derived from a woman aged 25 to 39 who had been exposed to COVID-19.

The CDR3 reads CASSQDLGGRNYGYTF. CDR3 sequence (DNA): TGTGCCAGCAGCCAAGATCTGGGGGGACGTAACTATGGCTACACCTTC. V gene TRBV3-1 (or the pseudogene TRBV3-2) combines with J gene TRBJ1-2; the D gene is possibly TRBD1 (5 bases). This CDR3 spans 16 amino acids. The V gene's germline CDR1 is LGHDT and CDR2 YNNKEL (reference sequence). Trimming stripped 0 bases from V and 1 base from J, with 12 bases between.